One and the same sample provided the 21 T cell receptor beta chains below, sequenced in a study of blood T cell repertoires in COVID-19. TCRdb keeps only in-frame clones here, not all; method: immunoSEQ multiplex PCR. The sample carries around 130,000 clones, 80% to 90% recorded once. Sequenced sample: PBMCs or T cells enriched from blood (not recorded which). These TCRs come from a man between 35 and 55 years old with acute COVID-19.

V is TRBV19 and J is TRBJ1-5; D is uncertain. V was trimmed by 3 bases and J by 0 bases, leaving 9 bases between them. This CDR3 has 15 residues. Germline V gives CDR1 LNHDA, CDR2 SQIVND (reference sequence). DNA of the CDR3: TGTGCCAGTAGTATTATGGCAAATAGCAATCAGCCCCAGCATTTT. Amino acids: CASSIMANSNQPQHF.

In DNA form, the CDR3 reads TGCGCCAGCAGGCCGGGACAGGGGAACACCGGGGAGCTGTTTTTT. Translated, it gives CASRPGQGNTGELFF. The chain has TRBV5-1 and TRBJ2-2; TRBD1 matches 9 bases. CDR3 size: 15 residues. Germline V gene lookup returns CDR1 SGHRS and CDR2 YFSETQ. V gave up 5 bases and J gave up 1 base; unmatched junction bases: 3.

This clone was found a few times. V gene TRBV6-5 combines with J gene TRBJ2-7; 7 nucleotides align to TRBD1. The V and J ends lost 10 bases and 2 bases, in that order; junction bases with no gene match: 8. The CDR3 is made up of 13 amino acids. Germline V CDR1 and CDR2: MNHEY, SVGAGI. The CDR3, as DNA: TGTGCCACCCAATCCGGGACAGCCTACGAGCAGTACTTC. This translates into CATQSGTAYEQYF.

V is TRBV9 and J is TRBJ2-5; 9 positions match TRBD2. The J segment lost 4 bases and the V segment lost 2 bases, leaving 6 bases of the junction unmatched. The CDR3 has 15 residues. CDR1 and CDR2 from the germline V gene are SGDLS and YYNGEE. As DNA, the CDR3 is TGTGCCAGCAGCGTTGCGGGGGGGCAATCAGAGACCCAGTACTTC. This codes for CASSVAGGQSETQYF. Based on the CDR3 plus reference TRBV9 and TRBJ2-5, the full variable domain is DSGVTQTPKHLITATGQRVTLRCSPRSGDLSVYWYQQSLDQGLQFLIQYYNGEERAKGNILERFSAQQFPDLHSELNLSSLELGDSALYFCASSVAGGQSETQYFGPGTRLLVL.

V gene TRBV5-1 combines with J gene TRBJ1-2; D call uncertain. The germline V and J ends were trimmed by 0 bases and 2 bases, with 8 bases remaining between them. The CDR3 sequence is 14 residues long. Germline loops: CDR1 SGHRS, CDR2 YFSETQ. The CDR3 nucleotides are TGCGCCAGCAGCTTGGCGGGAGGAAACTATGGCTACACCTTC. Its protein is CASSLAGGNYGYTF.

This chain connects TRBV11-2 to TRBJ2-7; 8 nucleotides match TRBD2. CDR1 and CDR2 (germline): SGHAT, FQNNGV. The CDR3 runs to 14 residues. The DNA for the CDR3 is TGTGCGTTATCAACGGGCGGGAGGTTTGACGAGCAGTACTTC. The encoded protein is CALSTGGRFDEQYF.

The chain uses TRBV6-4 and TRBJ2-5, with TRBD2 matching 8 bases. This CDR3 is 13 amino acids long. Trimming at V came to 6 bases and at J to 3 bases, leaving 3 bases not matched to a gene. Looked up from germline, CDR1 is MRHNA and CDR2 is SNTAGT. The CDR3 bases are TGTGCCAGCAGACTACTAGCGGAAGAGACCCAGTACTTC. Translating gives CASRLLAEETQYF.

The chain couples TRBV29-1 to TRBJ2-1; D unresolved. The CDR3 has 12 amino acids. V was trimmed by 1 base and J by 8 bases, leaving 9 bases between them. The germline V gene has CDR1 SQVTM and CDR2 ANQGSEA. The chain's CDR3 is CSVEGLTHEQFF. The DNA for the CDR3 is TGCAGCGTTGAAGGTTTGACACATGAGCAGTTCTTC.

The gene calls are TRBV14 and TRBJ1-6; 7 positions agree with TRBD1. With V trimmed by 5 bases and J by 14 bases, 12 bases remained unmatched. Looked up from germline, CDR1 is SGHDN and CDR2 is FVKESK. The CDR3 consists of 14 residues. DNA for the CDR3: TGTGCCAGCAGCTATGGACAGGTCCCGTCAGCCCTCCACTTT. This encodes CASSYGQVPSALHF. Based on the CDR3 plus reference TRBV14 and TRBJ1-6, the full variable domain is EAGVTQFPSHSVIEKGQTVTLRCDPISGHDNLYWYRRVMGKEIKFLLHFVKESKQDESGMPNNRFLAERTGGTYSTLKVQPAELEDSGVYFCASSYGQVPSALHFGNGTRLTVT.

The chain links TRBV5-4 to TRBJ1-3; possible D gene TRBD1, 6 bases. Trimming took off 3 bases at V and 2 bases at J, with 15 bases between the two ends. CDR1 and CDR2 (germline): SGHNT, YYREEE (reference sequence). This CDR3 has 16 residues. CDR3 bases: TGTGCCAGCAGCTCCCAAATAACAGGGACTGGAAACACCATATATTTT. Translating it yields CASSSQITGTGNTIYF.

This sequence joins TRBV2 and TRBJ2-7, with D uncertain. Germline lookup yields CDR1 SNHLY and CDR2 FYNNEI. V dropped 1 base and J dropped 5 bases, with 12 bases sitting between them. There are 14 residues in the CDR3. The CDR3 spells CASSEGQRFHEQYF. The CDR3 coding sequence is TGTGCCAGCAGTGAAGGGCAGCGATTTCACGAGCAGTACTTC.

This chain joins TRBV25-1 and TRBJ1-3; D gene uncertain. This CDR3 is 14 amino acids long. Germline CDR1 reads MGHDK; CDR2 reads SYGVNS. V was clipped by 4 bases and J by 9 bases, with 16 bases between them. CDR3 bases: TGTGCCAGCAGTGGACCGGGTAGCGTTAGCACCATATATTTT. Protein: CASSGPGSVSTIYF.

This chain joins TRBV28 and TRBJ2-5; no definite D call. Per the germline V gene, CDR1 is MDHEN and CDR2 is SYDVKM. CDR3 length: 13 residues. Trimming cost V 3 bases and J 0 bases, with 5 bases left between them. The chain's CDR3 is CASSFVNQETQYF. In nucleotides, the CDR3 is TGTGCCAGCAGTTTTGTCAACCAAGAGACCCAGTACTTC.

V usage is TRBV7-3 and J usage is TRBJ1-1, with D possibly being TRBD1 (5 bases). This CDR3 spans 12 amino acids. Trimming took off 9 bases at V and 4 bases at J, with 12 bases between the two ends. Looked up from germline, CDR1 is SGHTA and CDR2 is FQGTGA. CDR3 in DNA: TGTGCCAGTCGGAACGGGGGCACTGAAGCTTTCTTT. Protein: CASRNGGTEAFF.

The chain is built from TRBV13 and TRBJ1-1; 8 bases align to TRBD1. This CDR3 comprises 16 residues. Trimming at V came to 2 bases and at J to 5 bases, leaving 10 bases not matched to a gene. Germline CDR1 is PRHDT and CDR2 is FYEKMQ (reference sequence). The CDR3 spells CASSLSQGAMMTEAFF. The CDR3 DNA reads TGTGCCAGCAGCTTATCGCAGGGGGCGATGATGACTGAAGCTTTCTTT.

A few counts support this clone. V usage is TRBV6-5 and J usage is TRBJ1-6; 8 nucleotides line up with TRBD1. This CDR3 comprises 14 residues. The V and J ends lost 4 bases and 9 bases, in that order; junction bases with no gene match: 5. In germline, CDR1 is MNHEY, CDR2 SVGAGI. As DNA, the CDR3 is TGTGCCAGCAGTTTACAGGGGGATCTTTCACCCCTCCACTTT. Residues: CASSLQGDLSPLHF.

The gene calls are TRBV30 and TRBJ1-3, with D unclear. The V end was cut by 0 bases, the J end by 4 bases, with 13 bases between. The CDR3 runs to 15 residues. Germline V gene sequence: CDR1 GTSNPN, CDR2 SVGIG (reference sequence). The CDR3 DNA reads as TGTGCCTGGAGTGTACGAGGGCCTCTGGGAAACACCATATATTTT. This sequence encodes CAWSVRGPLGNTIYF.

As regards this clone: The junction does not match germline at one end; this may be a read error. As DNA, the CDR3 is TGTGCCACCAGCAGAGACACAGACAGCTCCTCTGCCTTC. It translates to CATSRDTDSSSAF. The gene calls are TRBV15 and TRBJ1-2, with D perhaps TRBD1 (5 bases). The CDR3 consists of 13 residues. Germline CDR1 LNHNV, CDR2 YYDKDF (reference sequence).

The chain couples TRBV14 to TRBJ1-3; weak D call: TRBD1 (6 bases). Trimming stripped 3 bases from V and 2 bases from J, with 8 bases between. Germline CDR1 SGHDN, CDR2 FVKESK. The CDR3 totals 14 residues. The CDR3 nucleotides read TGTGCCAGCAGCCAGAACAGGGCTGGAAACACCATATATTTT. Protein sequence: CASSQNRAGNTIYF.

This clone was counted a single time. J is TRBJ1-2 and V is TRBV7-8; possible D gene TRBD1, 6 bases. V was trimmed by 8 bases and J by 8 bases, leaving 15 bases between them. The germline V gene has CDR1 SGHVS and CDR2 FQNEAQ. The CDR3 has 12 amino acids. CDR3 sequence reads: CASGMNRDGYTF. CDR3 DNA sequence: TGTGCCAGCGGGATGAACAGGGACGGCTACACCTTC.

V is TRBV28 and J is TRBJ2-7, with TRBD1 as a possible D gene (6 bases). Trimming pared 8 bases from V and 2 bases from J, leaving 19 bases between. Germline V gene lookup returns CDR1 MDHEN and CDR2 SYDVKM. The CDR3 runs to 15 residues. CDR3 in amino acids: CASRDTYYQTYEQYF. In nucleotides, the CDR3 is TGTGCCAGCCGGGACACCTACTATCAAACCTACGAGCAGTACTTC.